This note documents a single T cell receptor beta chain sequence. Its antigen is currently unknown. Amplification used 60 Vbeta primers and 13 Jbeta primers. Here immunoSEQ multiplex PCR was the method, and the copy in TCRdb shows in-frame clones only, minus some. Among 130,000 to 150,000 clones, 60% to 80% were seen once, and the ten largest hold around 5%. This record belongs to a study of cytomegalovirus exposure and HLA in healthy donors. General observations from the study: Despite most TCR sequences being rare, some public TCRs occurred in many donors. TCR beta chains associated with HLA were, in a later analysis, more clonally expanded than equally common others.

Trimming stripped 2 bases from V and 12 bases from J, with 14 bases between. CDR1 and CDR2 from the germline V gene are SEHNR and FQNEAQ (reference sequence). The CDR3 sequence is 14 residues long. This chain uses TRBV7-9 with TRBJ1-6; D gene ambiguous. Sequencing input: PBMCs. The clonotype comes from a male donor in good health and CMV-seronegative. The DNA for the CDR3 is TGTGCCAGCAGCTTACTAGCCAGTATGGAACCCCTCCACTTT. It yields the protein CASSLLASMEPLHF.